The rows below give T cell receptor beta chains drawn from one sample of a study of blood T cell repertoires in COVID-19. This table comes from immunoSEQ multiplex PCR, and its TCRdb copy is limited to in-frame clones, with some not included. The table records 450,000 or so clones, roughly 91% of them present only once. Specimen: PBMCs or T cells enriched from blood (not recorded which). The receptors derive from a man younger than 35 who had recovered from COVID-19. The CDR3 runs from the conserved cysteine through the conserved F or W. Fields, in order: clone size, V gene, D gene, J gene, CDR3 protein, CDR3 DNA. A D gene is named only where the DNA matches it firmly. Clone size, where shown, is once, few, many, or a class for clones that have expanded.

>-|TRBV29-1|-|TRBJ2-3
CSVEGLAGSSTDTQYF
TGCAGCGTTGAAGGATTGGCGGGGTCTAGCACAGATACGCAGTATTTT
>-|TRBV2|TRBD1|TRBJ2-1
CASSEAYLRDRVPNEQFF
TGTGCCAGCAGTGAAGCGTATTTGCGGGACAGGGTGCCCAATGAGCAGTTCTTC
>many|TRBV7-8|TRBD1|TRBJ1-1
CASSLTGGTEAFF
TGTGCCAGCAGCCTTACAGGGGGCACTGAAGCTTTCTTT
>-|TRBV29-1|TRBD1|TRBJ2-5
CSVEEGTVETQYF
TGCAGCGTTGAAGAAGGGACAGTGGAGACCCAGTACTTC
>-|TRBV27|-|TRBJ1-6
CASSPYATGLGSPLHF
TGTGCCAGCAGTCCTTACGCGACTGGACTCGGCTCACCCCTCCACTTT
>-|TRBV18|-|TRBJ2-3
CASSPGTPSTDTQYF
TGTGCCAGCTCACCCGGGACACCTAGCACAGATACGCAGTATTTT
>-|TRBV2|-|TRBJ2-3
CASSEEGSGADTQYF
TGTGCCAGCAGTGAGGAAGGGTCGGGGGCAGATACGCAGTATTTT
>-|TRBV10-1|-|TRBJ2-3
CASSDPGATDTQYF
TGCGCCAGCAGTGATCCAGGTGCCACAGATACGCAGTATTTT
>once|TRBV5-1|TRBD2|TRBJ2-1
CASSRVLSGSGNEQFF
TGCGCCAGCAGTCGCGTACTTAGCGGGAGTGGGAATGAGCAGTTCTTC
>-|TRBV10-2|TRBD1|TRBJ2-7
CATTGTGASEQYF
TGCGCCACAACCGGGACAGGAGCCTCCGAGCAGTACTTC
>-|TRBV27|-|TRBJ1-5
CASSLYRDQPQHF
TGTGCCAGCAGTTTATACAGGGATCAGCCCCAGCATTTT
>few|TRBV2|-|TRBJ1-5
CASTQWAGPDQPQHF
TGTGCCAGCACCCAATGGGCGGGTCCGGATCAGCCCCAGCATTTT
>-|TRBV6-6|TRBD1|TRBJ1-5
CASSPLGGQAAQPQHF
TGTGCCAGCAGTCCTCTAGGTGGACAGGCGGCTCAGCCCCAGCATTTT
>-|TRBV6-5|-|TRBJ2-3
CASRGDSTDTQYF
TGTGCCAGCAGAGGAGATAGCACAGATACGCAGTATTTT
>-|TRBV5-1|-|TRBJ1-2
CASSLGQKNNYGYTF
TGCGCCAGCAGCTTGGGGCAGAAGAATAACTATGGCTACACCTTC
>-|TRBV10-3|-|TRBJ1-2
CAISEGGPSGYTF
TGTGCCATCAGTGAAGGGGGTCCCTCTGGCTACACCTTC
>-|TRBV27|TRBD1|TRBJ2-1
CASSRGQGSYNEQFF
TGTGCCAGCAGCAGGGGACAGGGTTCCTACAATGAGCAGTTCTTC
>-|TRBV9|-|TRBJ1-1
CASSPPGYTEAFF
TGTGCCAGCAGCCCTCCAGGGTACACTGAAGCTTTCTTT
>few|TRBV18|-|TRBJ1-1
CASSPVTGNTEAFF
TGTGCCAGCTCACCGGTTACAGGGAACACTGAAGCTTTCTTT
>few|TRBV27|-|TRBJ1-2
CATGVAYQDGYTF
TGTGCCACAGGGGTTGCGTACCAGGATGGCTACACCTTC
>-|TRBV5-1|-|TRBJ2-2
CASSLRPAGPNTGELFF
TGCGCCAGCAGCTTGCGCCCCGCGGGCCCGAACACCGGGGAGCTGTTTTTT
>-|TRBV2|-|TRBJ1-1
CASNQAPDLWAFF
TGTGCCAGCAATCAGGCACCGGATCTCTGGGCTTTCTTT